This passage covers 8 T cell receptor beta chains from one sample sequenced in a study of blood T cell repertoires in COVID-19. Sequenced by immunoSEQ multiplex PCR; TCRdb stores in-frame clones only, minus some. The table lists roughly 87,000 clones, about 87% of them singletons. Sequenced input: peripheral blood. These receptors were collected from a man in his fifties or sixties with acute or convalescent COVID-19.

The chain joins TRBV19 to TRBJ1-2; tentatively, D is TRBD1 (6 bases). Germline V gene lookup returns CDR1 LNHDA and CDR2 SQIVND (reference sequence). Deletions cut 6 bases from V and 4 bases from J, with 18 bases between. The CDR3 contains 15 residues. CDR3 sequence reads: CASSNGRTAGYGYTF. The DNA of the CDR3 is TGTGCCAGTAGCAACGGACGGACAGCCGGCTATGGCTACACCTTC.

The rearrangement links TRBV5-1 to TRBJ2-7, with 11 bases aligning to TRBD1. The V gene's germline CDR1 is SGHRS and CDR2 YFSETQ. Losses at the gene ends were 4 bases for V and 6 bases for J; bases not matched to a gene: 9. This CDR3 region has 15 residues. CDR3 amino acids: CASSLGQGAVGEQYF. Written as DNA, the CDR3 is TGCGCCAGCAGCCTCGGACAGGGGGCAGTAGGCGAGCAGTACTTC.

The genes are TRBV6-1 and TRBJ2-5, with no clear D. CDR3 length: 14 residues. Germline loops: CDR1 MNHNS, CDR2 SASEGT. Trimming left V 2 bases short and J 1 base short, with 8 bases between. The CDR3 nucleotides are TGTGCCAGCAGTGAATTGAGGTTCCAAGAGACCCAGTACTTC. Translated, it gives CASSELRFQETQYF.

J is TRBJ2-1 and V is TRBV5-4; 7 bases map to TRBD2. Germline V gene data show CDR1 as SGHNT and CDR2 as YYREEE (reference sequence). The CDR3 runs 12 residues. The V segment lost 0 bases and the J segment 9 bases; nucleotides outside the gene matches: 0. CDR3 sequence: CASSLAGGEQFF. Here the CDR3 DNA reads TGTGCCAGCAGCTTGGCGGGGGGTGAGCAGTTCTTC.

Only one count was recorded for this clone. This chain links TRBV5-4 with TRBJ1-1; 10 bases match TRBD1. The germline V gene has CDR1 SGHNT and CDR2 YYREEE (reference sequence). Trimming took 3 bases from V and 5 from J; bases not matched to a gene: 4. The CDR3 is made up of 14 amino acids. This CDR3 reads CASSWGQGRTEAFF. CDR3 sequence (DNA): TGTGCCAGCAGCTGGGGACAGGGGAGGACTGAAGCTTTCTTT.

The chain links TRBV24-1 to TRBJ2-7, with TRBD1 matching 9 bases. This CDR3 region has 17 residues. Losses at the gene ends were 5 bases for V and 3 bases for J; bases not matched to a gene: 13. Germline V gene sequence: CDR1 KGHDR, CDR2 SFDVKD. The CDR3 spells CATSANAATGGYYEQYF. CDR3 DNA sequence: TGTGCCACCAGTGCCAATGCCGCGACAGGGGGATACTACGAGCAGTACTTC.

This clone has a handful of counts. The CDR3, as DNA: TGTGCCAGCAGCCCCCTGGATACGCAGTATTTT. Amino acid sequence: CASSPLDTQYF. The rearrangement links TRBV25-1 to TRBJ2-3; no definite D call. This CDR3 has 11 amino acids. Germline assignment: CDR1 MGHDK and CDR2 SYGVNS. Trimming removed 6 bases from V and 6 bases from J, with 7 bases in between.

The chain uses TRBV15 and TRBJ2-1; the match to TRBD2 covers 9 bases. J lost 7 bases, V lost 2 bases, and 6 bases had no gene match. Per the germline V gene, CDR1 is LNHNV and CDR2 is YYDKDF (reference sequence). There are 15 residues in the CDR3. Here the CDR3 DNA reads TGTGCCACCAGCAGATATGGACTAGCGATAAATGAGCAGTTCTTC. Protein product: CATSRYGLAINEQFF.